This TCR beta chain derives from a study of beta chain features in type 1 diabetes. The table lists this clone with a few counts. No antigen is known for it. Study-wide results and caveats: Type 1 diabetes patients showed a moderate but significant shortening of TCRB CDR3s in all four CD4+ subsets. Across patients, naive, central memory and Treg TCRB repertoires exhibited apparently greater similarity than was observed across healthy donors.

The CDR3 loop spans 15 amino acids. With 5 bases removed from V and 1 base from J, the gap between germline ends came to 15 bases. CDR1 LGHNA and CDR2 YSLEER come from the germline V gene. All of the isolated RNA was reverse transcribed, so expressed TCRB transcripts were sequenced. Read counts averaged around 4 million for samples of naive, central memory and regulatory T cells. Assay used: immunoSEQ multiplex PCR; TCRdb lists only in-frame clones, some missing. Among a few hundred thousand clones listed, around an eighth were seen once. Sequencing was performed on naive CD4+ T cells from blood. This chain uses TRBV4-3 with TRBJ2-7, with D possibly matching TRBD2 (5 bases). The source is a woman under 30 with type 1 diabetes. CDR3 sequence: CASSSERALSYEQYF. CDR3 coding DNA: TGCGCCAGCAGCTCCGAGAGGGCCTTATCCTACGAGCAGTACTTC.